This record looks at one TCR beta chain sequence and its context. The CDR3 is 21 residues long. Clinical history reported by participants formed the basis on which cohorts were assigned. In Cohort 3, a recovered donor had either two negative PCRs, clearance, or symptom resolution. As originally analysed: Researchers report that nucleated cell counts were estimated from reference gene primer amplification. Libraries were prepared by immunoSEQ multiplex PCR; TCRdb keeps only in-frame clonotypes and omits some of them. D and trimming were read from the DNA, whereas the V and J calls and clone size are those reported in that table. The sample has some 330,000 clones; 80% to 95% are singletons. The data were taken from a study of blood T cell repertoires in COVID-19. Study as a whole: Spain, Italy and the United States supplied samples that represented acute and convalescent COVID-19.

This TCR came from a woman aged 30 to 39 who had recovered from COVID-19. J is TRBJ2-7 and V is TRBV12-2; the tabulated D call, TRBD1, remains unverified against the DNA. TRBV12-2 is described as a pseudogene. The specimen sequenced was PBMCs or T cells enriched from blood (not recorded which). The CDR3 protein is CASRLDEGTGGLQQGSYEQYF. CDR3 DNA sequence: TGTGCAAGTCGCTTAGATGAGGGCACAGGGGGCCTTCAGCAAGGCTCCTACGAGCAGTACTTC.